The 7 T cell receptor beta chains given below trace back to one sample, sequenced in a study of T cells after yellow fever vaccination. TCRdb analysed the 5' RACE reads with MiXCR anew, one entry per CDR3 protein. The table lists 250,000 or so distinct CDR3 sequences, more than 3.5% of them singletons, with around 20% in the top ten. The sample consisted of PBMCs, taken 15 days after the yellow fever booster vaccination. The receptor set was obtained from a man between 18 and 35 years old who received the YFV17D yellow fever vaccine.

The CDR3 DNA is TGCAGTGCTACATTCGGGGGCGGGGGGCGGTACAATGAGCAGTTCTTC. This encodes CSATFGGGGRYNEQFF. The chain uses TRBV20-1 and TRBJ2-1; 8 nucleotides line up with TRBD2. The length of the CDR3 is 16 residues. The V gene's germline CDR1 is DFQATT and CDR2 SNEGSKA (reference sequence). The V and J ends lost 4 bases and 4 bases, in that order; junction bases with no gene match: 12.

This clonotype was recorded at least ten times. The CDR3 spells CASSLLHDRAGNTIYF. In nucleotides, the CDR3 is TGTGCCAGCAGCCTCCTCCACGACAGGGCTGGAAACACCATATATTTT. The V call is TRBV3-1, the J call TRBJ1-3; 7 nucleotides align to TRBD1. The CDR3 contains 16 residues. CDR1 and CDR2 from the germline V gene are LGHDT and YNNKEL (reference sequence). V shed 4 bases, J shed 2 bases, and the junction held 8 bases outside the gene matches.

This clonotype was seen at least ten times. V and J are TRBV15 and TRBJ2-1, with D unresolved. This CDR3 contains 18 residues. V lost 7 bases, J lost 3 bases, and 25 bases lay in between. The V gene's germline CDR1 is LNHNV and CDR2 YYDKDF (reference sequence). The CDR3 region is CATISGKPPPLIYNEQFF. CDR3 coding DNA: TGTGCCACCATATCCGGTAAACCACCTCCACTTATCTACAATGAGCAGTTCTTC.

The chain joins TRBV6-5 to TRBJ1-1; no firm D call. This CDR3 has 15 residues. V lost 4 bases, J lost 0 bases, and 12 bases lay in between. Germline V gene data show CDR1 as MNHEY and CDR2 as SVGAGI. The CDR3 is CASSWVGRMNTEAFF. CDR3 nucleotide sequence: TGTGCCAGCAGTTGGGTAGGCAGGATGAACACTGAAGCTTTCTTT.

This clonotype was detected many times. The chain couples TRBV29-1 to TRBJ2-3; no firm D call. Trimming pared 5 bases from V and 4 bases from J, leaving 10 bases between. The CDR3 is 12 amino acids. CDR1 SQVTM and CDR2 ANQGSEA come from the germline V gene. Written as DNA, the CDR3 is TGCAGCGTTCCTACGGGCCCAGATACGCAGTATTTT. Its protein product is CSVPTGPDTQYF.

This clonotype has at least ten counts. V usage is TRBV24-1 and J usage is TRBJ2-7; D is unclear. Deletions cut 9 bases from V and 2 bases from J, with 16 bases between. The CDR3 is 14 residues long. Germline loops: CDR1 KGHDR, CDR2 SFDVKD. CDR3 protein: CATGGGPNPYEQYV. As DNA, the CDR3 is TGTGCCACCGGTGGCGGCCCGAATCCCTACGAGCAGTACGTC.

Many counts were recorded for this clonotype. The chain joins TRBV27 to TRBJ2-3, with D possibly TRBD2 on 6 matching bases. Germline V gene lookup returns CDR1 MNHEY and CDR2 SMNVEV (reference sequence). CDR3 length: 14 amino acids. Trimming stripped 3 bases from V and 3 bases from J, with 10 bases between. The CDR3 spells CASSFGGSTDTQYF. Written as DNA, the CDR3 is TGTGCCAGCAGTTTCGGGGGAAGTACAGATACGCAGTATTTT.